This T cell receptor (beta chain) was recovered during a study of blood T cells in healthy people across ages. About the study: Capture by template switching was about one barcoded beta molecule per two T cells.

The V gene end was trimmed by 4 bases and the J gene end by 6 bases; junction bases not matched to a gene: 5. Per germline, CDR1 ENHRY and CDR2 SYGVKD. The CDR3 has 13 amino acids. With a J-beta primer mix and a sample-barcoded 5' primer, a second PCR ran about 7 to 11 cycles. Using its own MiXCR run on the 5' RACE reads, TCRdb lists one record per CDR3 protein. The data show under 2 million distinct CDR3 sequences, around 35% seen once. Donor samples were obtained from healthy Caucasian individuals from Russia, aged roughly 6 to 95. Findings and limits, study-wide: Diversity of TCR beta per million T cells declined in a roughly linear way with age.

About this clonotype: Its antigen is not known.

The chain carries TRBV10-3 and TRBJ1-1; the match to TRBD1 covers 7 bases. Source material: blood. The sequence derives from a woman younger than 45 in good health. CDR3 nucleotide sequence: TGTGCCATCAGTGCCGGGCAGGGGGCTGAAGCTTTCTTT. Translated, it gives CAISAGQGAEAFF.